This entry is about one TCR beta chain. Its specificity is not known. The record originates from a study of long-term antiretroviral therapy in people with HIV. Treated in the United States were all of the participants with HIV. The libraries were made with immunoSEQ v3.0 at survey level. Profiled with immunoSEQ multiplex PCR; TCRdb holds only in-frame clones, not every one. Among 20,000 to 25,000 clones listed, around 82% were seen once. CDR1 is SSHAT and CDR2 is FNYEAQ in the germline V gene (reference sequence). After removal of 5 bases from V and 3 bases from J, the junction contained 1 base not matched to a gene. The CDR3 loop spans 13 amino acids. Study-wide findings and caveats: Increased diversity was seen after ART, yet it remained lower than in transplant donor controls.

The clonotype comes from a woman aged 40-49 years with HIV. This material consisted of unsorted PBMCs, taken 0.5 years after starting antiretroviral therapy. This sequence joins TRBV7-7 and TRBJ2-3; 8 nucleotides agree with TRBD1. Written as DNA, the CDR3 is TGTGCCAGCAGCCGACAGGGGACAGATACGCAGTATTTT. Its translation is CASSRQGTDTQYF.